A selection of T cell receptor beta chains follows, all from one sample in a study of response to subunit inactivated influenza vaccine. TCRdb independently ran MiXCR on the RT-PCR reads; one entry per CDR3 protein. The sample includes roughly 700,000 distinct CDR3 sequences, more than 11% of them seen just once. Sequences were derived from PBMCs from blood, sampled 14 to 15 days before vaccination. These receptors were taken from a man between 45 and 60 years old who received an inactivated influenza vaccine. Each CDR3 is given with its conserved first and last residue. A D gene is named only where the DNA matches it firmly. For some rows the clone size is stated as once, few or many, or as a class when expanded; others skip it.

J gene: TRBJ2-6; V gene: TRBV24-1; clone size: few; D gene: NA; CDR3 protein: CAAGTNVLTF; CDR3 DNA: TGTGCCGCCGGGACCAACGTCCTGACTTTC
J gene: TRBJ1-1; V gene: TRBV18; clone size: NA; D gene: NA; CDR3 protein: CASSLRTVRNTEAFF; CDR3 DNA: TGTGCCAGCTCACTCCGGACAGTCAGGAACACTGAAGCTTTCTTT
J gene: TRBJ2-5; V gene: TRBV3-1; clone size: NA; D gene: NA; CDR3 protein: CASSQDRYETQYF; CDR3 DNA: TGTGCCAGCAGCCAAGATCGATATGAGACCCAGTACTTC
J gene: TRBJ2-7; V gene: TRBV29-1; clone size: few; D gene: NA; CDR3 protein: CSVAGPQGRGEQYF; CDR3 DNA: TGCAGCGTTGCGGGGCCCCAGGGGAGGGGCGAGCAGTACTTC
J gene: TRBJ2-3; V gene: TRBV10-3; clone size: once; D gene: TRBD2; CDR3 protein: CAISLAGGRTDTQYF; CDR3 DNA: TGTGCCATCAGCTTAGCGGGAGGGCGCACAGATACGCAGTACTTT
J gene: TRBJ2-3; V gene: TRBV20-1; clone size: NA; D gene: NA; CDR3 protein: CSAQAGTDTQYF; CDR3 DNA: TGCAGTGCCCAAGCGGGCACAGATACGCAGTATTTT
J gene: TRBJ1-2; V gene: TRBV6-5; clone size: NA; D gene: NA; CDR3 protein: CASSYRGIGGYTF; CDR3 DNA: TGTGCCAGCAGTTACAGGGGTATAGGCGGCTACACCTTC
J gene: TRBJ2-5; V gene: TRBV10-3; clone size: few; D gene: NA; CDR3 protein: CAITAGSSGQETQYF; CDR3 DNA: TGTGCCATCACCGCCGGGAGTTCGGGCCAAGAGACCCAGTACTTC
J gene: TRBJ2-7; V gene: TRBV29-1; clone size: few; D gene: TRBD1; CDR3 protein: CSVGTGRQYF; CDR3 DNA: TGCAGCGTAGGGACAGGGCGGCAGTACTTC
J gene: TRBJ2-7; V gene: TRBV3-1; clone size: few; D gene: TRBD2; CDR3 protein: CASSRLAGSPQLYEQYF; CDR3 DNA: TGTGCCAGCAGTCGACTAGCGGGGAGCCCCCAGCTCTACGAGCAGTACTTC
J gene: TRBJ2-5; V gene: TRBV20-1; clone size: few; D gene: NA; CDR3 protein: CSAREAGMVETQYF; CDR3 DNA: TGCAGTGCGCGAGAGGCGGGAATGGTAGAGACCCAGTACTTC
J gene: TRBJ1-4; V gene: TRBV11-2; clone size: few; D gene: NA; CDR3 protein: CASSRTFTRGGEKLFF; CDR3 DNA: TGTGCCAGCAGCCGGACCTTTACCAGGGGAGGGGAAAAACTGTTTTTT
J gene: TRBJ1-6; V gene: TRBV7-9; clone size: few; D gene: NA; CDR3 protein: CASSPGVGPAYNSPLHF; CDR3 DNA: TGTGCCAGCAGCCCGGGCGTGGGGCCAGCCTATAATTCACCCCTCCACTTT
J gene: TRBJ1-4; V gene: TRBV12-3/TRBV12-4; clone size: few; D gene: NA; CDR3 protein: CASSSGTREKLFF; CDR3 DNA: TGTGCCAGCAGTTCCGGGACCCGGGAAAAACTGTTTTTT
J gene: TRBJ2-3; V gene: TRBV29-1; clone size: NA; D gene: NA; CDR3 protein: CSVERVVSPDTQYF; CDR3 DNA: TGCAGCGTTGAAAGGGTGGTCAGCCCAGATACGCAGTATTTT
J gene: TRBJ2-7; V gene: TRBV19; clone size: few; D gene: TRBD1; CDR3 protein: CASSMMGTGSSYEQYF; CDR3 DNA: TGTGCCAGTAGTATGATGGGGACAGGGAGTTCCTACGAGCAGTACTTC
J gene: TRBJ2-1; V gene: TRBV5-4; clone size: NA; D gene: TRBD2; CDR3 protein: CASSPGGPGSYNEQFF; CDR3 DNA: TGTGCCAGCAGCCCGGGGGGGCCTGGCTCCTACAATGAGCAGTTCTTC
J gene: TRBJ2-5; V gene: TRBV28; clone size: few; D gene: TRBD2; CDR3 protein: CASSPPPGLAKETQYF; CDR3 DNA: TGTGCCAGCAGCCCCCCCCCGGGACTAGCGAAGGAGACCCAGTACTTC
J gene: TRBJ2-1; V gene: TRBV3-1; clone size: NA; D gene: NA; CDR3 protein: CASSQVSPAPDEQFF; CDR3 DNA: TGTGCCAGCAGCCAAGTGTCACCTGCCCCGGATGAGCAGTTCTTC
J gene: TRBJ2-4; V gene: TRBV6-2/TRBV6-3; clone size: NA; D gene: NA; CDR3 protein: CASSYVGGVAKNIQYF; CDR3 DNA: TGTGCCAGCAGCTACGTGGGCGGGGTAGCCAAAAACATTCAGTACTTC
J gene: TRBJ2-6; V gene: TRBV20-1; clone size: NA; D gene: NA; CDR3 protein: CSALTGANVLTF; CDR3 DNA: TGCAGTGCTTTAACTGGGGCCAACGTCCTGACTTTC
J gene: TRBJ2-7; V gene: TRBV12-3/TRBV12-4; clone size: few; D gene: NA; CDR3 protein: CASRAASEQYF; CDR3 DNA: TGTGCCAGCAGAGCGGCCTCCGAGCAGTACTTC
J gene: TRBJ2-7; V gene: TRBV6-1; clone size: once; D gene: NA; CDR3 protein: CASTGDRDAATYEQYF; CDR3 DNA: TGTGCCAGCACGGGGGACCGGGACGCCGCTACATACGAGCAGTACTTC
J gene: TRBJ2-7; V gene: TRBV12-3/TRBV12-4; clone size: NA; D gene: NA; CDR3 protein: CASRMTGGEQYF; CDR3 DNA: TGTGCCAGCAGAATGACTGGTGGGGAGCAGTACTTC
J gene: TRBJ1-4; V gene: TRBV30; clone size: few; D gene: NA; CDR3 protein: CAWSNRVGLFF; CDR3 DNA: TGTGCCTGGAGTAACCGGGTGGGGCTGTTTTTT
J gene: TRBJ2-3; V gene: TRBV7-8; clone size: NA; D gene: TRBD1; CDR3 protein: CASSTGTVTDTQYF; CDR3 DNA: TGTGCCAGCAGCACCGGGACAGTTACAGATACGCAGTATTTT
J gene: TRBJ2-3; V gene: TRBV11-2; clone size: NA; D gene: NA; CDR3 protein: CASSLGAGSTDTQYF; CDR3 DNA: TGTGCCAGCAGCTTAGGGGCGGGCAGCACAGATACGCAGTATTTT
J gene: TRBJ2-1; V gene: TRBV10-3; clone size: many; D gene: TRBD2; CDR3 protein: CAISETLAGHYNEQFF; CDR3 DNA: TGTGCCATCAGTGAAACACTAGCGGGACATTACAATGAGCAGTTCTTC
J gene: TRBJ1-5; V gene: TRBV12-3/TRBV12-4; clone size: NA; D gene: NA; CDR3 protein: CASRGRLDQPQHF; CDR3 DNA: TGTGCCAGCAGAGGACGGTTGGATCAGCCCCAGCATTTT
J gene: TRBJ2-5; V gene: TRBV6-1; clone size: NA; D gene: TRBD2; CDR3 protein: CASSPLGLAGGETQYF; CDR3 DNA: TGTGCCAGCAGCCCCTTAGGACTAGCGGGAGGAGAGACCCAGTACTTC
J gene: TRBJ1-1; V gene: TRBV29-1; clone size: NA; D gene: NA; CDR3 protein: CSAQGGGAEAFF; CDR3 DNA: TGCAGCGCCCAGGGTGGGGGCGCTGAAGCTTTCTTT
J gene: TRBJ2-1; V gene: TRBV27; clone size: NA; D gene: NA; CDR3 protein: CASNNNEQFF; CDR3 DNA: TGTGCCAGCAACAACAATGAGCAGTTCTTC
J gene: TRBJ2-3; V gene: TRBV5-1; clone size: few; D gene: NA; CDR3 protein: CASSPAGTVYTDTQYF; CDR3 DNA: TGCGCCAGCAGCCCGGCGGGGACAGTATACACAGATACGCAGTATTTT
J gene: TRBJ2-7; V gene: TRBV20-1; clone size: few; D gene: TRBD1; CDR3 protein: CSATPSLGQGWYEQYF; CDR3 DNA: TGCAGTGCTACCCCAAGCCTGGGACAGGGTTGGTACGAGCAGTACTTC
J gene: TRBJ1-2; V gene: TRBV9; clone size: few; D gene: NA; CDR3 protein: CASSAQLGGNYGYTF; CDR3 DNA: TGTGCCAGCAGCGCCCAGTTAGGTGGGAACTATGGCTACACCTTC
J gene: TRBJ2-7; V gene: TRBV21-1; clone size: NA; D gene: NA; CDR3 protein: CASSKRGLSSYEQYF; CDR3 DNA: TGTGCCAGCAGCAAAAGGGGCCTGAGCTCCTACGAGCAGTACTTC
J gene: TRBJ2-2; V gene: TRBV6-2/TRBV6-3; clone size: many; D gene: TRBD1; CDR3 protein: CASNQDRPNTGELFF; CDR3 DNA: TGTGCCAGCAACCAGGACAGGCCAAACACCGGGGAGCTGTTTTTT
J gene: TRBJ2-1; V gene: TRBV5-1; clone size: NA; D gene: TRBD2; CDR3 protein: CASSISGAPRDEQFF; CDR3 DNA: TGCGCCAGCAGCATCAGCGGGGCCCCAAGGGATGAGCAGTTCTTC
J gene: TRBJ1-1; V gene: TRBV20-1; clone size: few; D gene: TRBD1; CDR3 protein: CSARDRGQGYTEAFF; CDR3 DNA: TGCAGTGCTAGAGATCGTGGACAGGGGTACACTGAAGCTTTCTTT